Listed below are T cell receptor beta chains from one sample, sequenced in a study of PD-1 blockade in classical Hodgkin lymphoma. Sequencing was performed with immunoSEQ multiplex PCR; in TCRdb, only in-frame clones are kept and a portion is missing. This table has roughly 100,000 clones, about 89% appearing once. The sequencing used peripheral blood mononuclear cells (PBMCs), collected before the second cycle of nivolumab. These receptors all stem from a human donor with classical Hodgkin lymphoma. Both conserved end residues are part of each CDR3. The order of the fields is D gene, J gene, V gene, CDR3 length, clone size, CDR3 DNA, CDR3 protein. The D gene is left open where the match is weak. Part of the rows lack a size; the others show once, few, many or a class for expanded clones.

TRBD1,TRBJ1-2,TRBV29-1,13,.,TGCAGCGTTGAAGACCAGGGGGCAAGAGGCTACACCTTC,CSVEDQGARGYTF
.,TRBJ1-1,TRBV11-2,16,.,TGTGCCAGCAGCTTAGTACGGGGCGGCTCTGACACTGAAGCTTTCTTT,CASSLVRGGSDTEAFF
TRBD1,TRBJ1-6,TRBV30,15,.,TGTGCGCGACGACAGGGCCGATCCCCTAATTCACCCCTCCACTTT,CARRQGRSPNSPLHF
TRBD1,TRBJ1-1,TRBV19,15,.,TGTGCCAGTAGTTCCACAGGGGGCTTGAACACTGAAGCTTTCTTT,CASSSTGGLNTEAFF
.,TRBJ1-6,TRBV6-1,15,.,TGTGCCAGCAGTGAAGTTGGGGGGGCGAGTTCACCCCTCCACTTT,CASSEVGGASSPLHF
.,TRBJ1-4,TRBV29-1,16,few,TGCAGCGTTGAAGGTTTTATTTTGGCGGGTAATGAAAAACTGTTTTTT,CSVEGFILAGNEKLFF
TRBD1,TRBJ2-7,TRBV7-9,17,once,TGTGCCAGCAGCTTGCACCCGGAGGACAGGGGACCCTACGAGCAGTACTTC,CASSLHPEDRGPYEQYF
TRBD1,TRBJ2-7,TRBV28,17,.,TGTGCCAGCAGTACGGGCCGGGACAGGGTTTTTATCTACGAGCAGTACTTC,CASSTGRDRVFIYEQYF
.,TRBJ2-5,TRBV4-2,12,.,TGTGCCAGCAGCCTGCCAGGCGAGACCCAGTACTTC,CASSLPGETQYF
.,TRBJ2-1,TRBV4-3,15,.,TGCGCCAGCAGCAATGCACCCGTCGGGGCCAATGAGCAGTTCTTC,CASSNAPVGANEQFF
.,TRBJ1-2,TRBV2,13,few,TGTGCCAGCAGTGATAGTCTCAACTATGGCTACACCTTC,CASSDSLNYGYTF
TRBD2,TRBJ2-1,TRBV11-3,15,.,TGTGCCAGCAGCTTTGGCGGGGGGCTGGGGAATGAGCAGTTCTTC,CASSFGGGLGNEQFF
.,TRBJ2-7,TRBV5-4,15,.,TGTGCCAGCAGCTTAGGAGACAGGAGCTCCTACGAGCAGTACTTC,CASSLGDRSSYEQYF
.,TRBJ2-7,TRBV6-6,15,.,TGTGCCAGCAGTTACAGTCAGGGGATCAATTACGAGCAGTACTTC,CASSYSQGINYEQYF
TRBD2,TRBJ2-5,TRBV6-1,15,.,TGTGCCAGCAGTGACGGACTAGCGGGACCCAAGACCCAGTACTTC,CASSDGLAGPKTQYF
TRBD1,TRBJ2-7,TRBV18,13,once,TGTGCCAGCTCACCACAGGGGGCGGAAGAGCAGTACTTC,CASSPQGAEEQYF
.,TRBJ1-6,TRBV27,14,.,TGTGCCAGCAGCTTTGGGGGGCCTGGTTCACCCCTCCACTTT,CASSFGGPGSPLHF
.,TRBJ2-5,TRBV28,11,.,TGTGCCAGCAGTATGAGGAAGACCCAGTACTTC,CASSMRKTQYF